A single count supports the clone carrying this T cell receptor beta chain. Its antigen is unknown. The sample originates from a study of T cells in Graves' hyperthyroidism and ophthalmopathy. Turning to the study itself: Staff took peripheral blood when the initial diagnosis was made, before any treatment began.

Study observations and caveats: By a 13 V-J model, ophthalmopathy was set apart from stable hyperthyroidism. The blood repertoire included most of the expanded thyroid clonotypes above 0.001.

The investigators amplified TCR beta CDR3 regions from RNA transcripts. The TCR CDR3 was amplified in a first-round RT-PCR using the HTBI primer set. A single record per CDR3 protein comes from TCRdb applying MiXCR to the multiplex PCR reads. The data hold 500,000 to 750,000 distinct CDR3 sequences, with 15% to 19% observed a single time. In germline, CDR1 is SEHNR, CDR2 FQNEAQ (reference sequence). The CDR3 consists of 16 residues. V lost 8 bases and J lost 0, with 16 bases in between. Hyperthyroidism had been newly diagnosed in patients aged 18 to 65, and its duration was under 2 months. Specimen: blood. This sequence originates from a woman aged 25 to 45 with Graves' hyperthyroidism. V gene TRBV7-9 combines with J gene TRBJ1-4; D is uncertain. This CDR3 reads CASRPRAGTTNEKLFF. DNA for the CDR3: TGTGCCAGCCGACCAAGGGCCGGGACAACTAATGAAAAACTGTTTTTT.